Reported below is one T cell receptor beta chain. Its antigen is currently unknown. This record comes from a study of CD8 T cells in ankylosing spondylitis. The study, taken as a whole, reports: Some motif variants were previously reported in reactive arthritis synovial fluid and blood. Characteristic, it appeared, of ankylosing spondylitis blood was a TCR beta motif of seven or eight highly homologous variants. There was reportedly significant enrichment of clones that were disease-linked in matched ankylosing spondylitis synovial fluid. CD8+ cells made up the disease-linked clones, which were relatively rare in peripheral blood.

The junction had 7 bases not matched to a gene; V was cut back by 3 bases and J by 6 bases. Germline V gene data show CDR1 as DFQATT and CDR2 as SNEGSKA (reference sequence). This CDR3 has 13 residues. It was by quantitative 5'-RACE with molecular barcodes that TCR beta libraries were made. TCRdb reanalysed the 5' RACE reads using MiXCR and keeps one entry per CDR3 protein. This sample has hundreds of thousands of distinct CDR3 sequences, with approximately 20% found just once. This clonotype originated in a male donor with ankylosing spondylitis. The sample was blood, either unsorted or a sorted T cell fraction (not recorded which). This chain connects TRBV20-1 to TRBJ1-1; 7 bases match TRBD1. The CDR3 is CSARSQGDAEAFF. The CDR3 DNA is TGCAGTGCTAGGAGTCAGGGGGACGCTGAAGCTTTCTTT.